The rows below give T cell receptor beta chains drawn from one sample of a study of blood T cell repertoires in COVID-19. Assay: immunoSEQ multiplex PCR; the TCRdb copy retains only in-frame clones and omits some. The sample has about 29,000 clones, approximately 81% seen once. What was sequenced was peripheral blood. The receptors originated from a man older than 75 with active COVID-19. Both conserved end residues are part of each CDR3. Each record gives: CDR3 protein, CDR3 DNA, V gene, clone size, J gene, D gene. A D gene is named only where the DNA matches it firmly. Part of the rows lack a size; the others show once, few, many or a class for expanded clones.

CASSQGSGGVSYNSPLHF TGCGCCAGCAGCCAAGGGAGCGGAGGAGTATCCTATAATTCACCCCTCCACTTT TRBV4-1 NA TRBJ1-6 NA
CSASIPSGKNYEQYF TGCAGTGCTAGTATTCCTAGCGGGAAAAACTACGAGCAGTACTTC TRBV20-1 once TRBJ2-7 TRBD2
CASSPDRGTDTQYF TGCGCCAGCAGCCCGGACAGGGGCACAGATACGCAGTATTTT TRBV5-1 NA TRBJ2-3 TRBD1
CASSQPGQNSDTQYF TGTGCCAGCAGCCAACCGGGACAGAATTCAGATACGCAGTATTTT TRBV7-9 NA TRBJ2-3 TRBD1
CASTDRDTQYF TGTGCCAGCACAGACAGGGATACGCAGTATTTT TRBV12-3/TRBV12-4 NA TRBJ2-3 NA
CASSYSPPGSYEQYF TGTGCCAGCAGTTACAGTCCGCCGGGCTCCTACGAGCAGTACTTC TRBV6-2/TRBV6-3 NA TRBJ2-7 NA
CSAGGDYGYTF TGCAGTGCAGGTGGAGACTATGGCTACACCTTC TRBV20-1 NA TRBJ1-2 NA
CASSFPTGWTSEQYF TGTGCCAGCAGTTTCCCGACAGGGTGGACGAGCGAGCAGTACTTC TRBV6-5 NA TRBJ2-7 TRBD1
CASSQAGTETQYF TGCGCCAGCAGCCAAGCGGGTACGGAGACCCAGTACTTC TRBV4-1 NA TRBJ2-5 NA
CSVEDRGLANYGYTF TGCAGCGTTGAAGACCGGGGGTTAGCTAACTATGGCTACACCTTC TRBV29-1 NA TRBJ1-2 NA
CASSKDLDRGLSSYNEQFF TGTGCCAGCAGCAAAGACCTCGACAGGGGGCTTAGCTCCTACAATGAGCAGTTCTTC TRBV21-1 NA TRBJ2-1 NA
CSVVPLAGVNNEQFF TGCAGCGTGGTTCCCTTAGCGGGGGTCAACAATGAGCAGTTCTTC TRBV29-1 NA TRBJ2-1 TRBD2
CASSEMTGPYNEQFF TGTGCCAGCAGTGAGATGACAGGACCCTACAATGAGCAGTTCTTC TRBV6-4 NA TRBJ2-1 NA
CASSGGQDATNEKLFF TGTGCCAGCAGCGGGGGACAGGATGCAACTAATGAAAAACTGTTTTTT TRBV9 NA TRBJ1-4 TRBD1
CASSKVPRQGADGELFF TGCGCCAGCAGCAAAGTTCCCCGACAGGGGGCTGACGGGGAGCTGTTTTTT TRBV4-1 NA TRBJ2-2 TRBD1
CASREIYEQYF TGCGCCAGCAGAGAGATCTACGAGCAGTACTTC TRBV5-1 NA TRBJ2-7 NA
CASTGTGVWRGYTF TGTGCCAGCACCGGGACAGGGGTATGGCGTGGCTACACCTTC TRBV6-5 NA TRBJ1-2 TRBD1
CASSLTGTVNTEAFF TGTGCCAGCAGTTTAACCGGGACAGTGAACACTGAAGCTTTCTTT TRBV6-5 NA TRBJ1-1 TRBD1
CASRLAGSRETQYF TGTGCCAGCAGATTAGCGGGGAGCCGGGAGACCCAGTACTTC TRBV2 NA TRBJ2-5 TRBD2
CASSKEDSTGELFF TGTGCCAGTAGTAAAGAGGACAGCACCGGGGAGCTGTTTTTT TRBV19 once TRBJ2-2 NA
CASRAGTGATGELFF TGCGCCAGCAGGGCCGGGACAGGGGCCACCGGGGAGCTGTTTTTT TRBV4-1 NA TRBJ2-2 TRBD1
CASSQVNEQYF TGTGCCAGCAGCCAAGTAAACGAGCAGTACTTC TRBV14 few TRBJ2-7 NA
CASSEDSNTQYF TGCGCCAGCAGCGAGGACAGTAATACGCAGTATTTT TRBV5-1 NA TRBJ2-3 NA
CASSADSSNEKLFF TGTGCCAGCAGCGCCGACAGTAGTAATGAAAAACTGTTTTTT TRBV7-9 NA TRBJ1-4 NA
CASSTRLTGYGYTF TGTGCCAGCAGTACGCGATTGACAGGGTATGGCTACACCTTC TRBV28 NA TRBJ1-2 TRBD1
CASSLGPGTGNTIYF TGTGCCAGCAGCTTGGGCCCAGGGACTGGAAACACCATATATTTT TRBV5-5 NA TRBJ1-3 NA
CASSQGFGYTF TGTGCCAGCAGTCAGGGGTTTGGCTACACCTTC TRBV12-3/TRBV12-4 NA TRBJ1-2 NA
CATSSSTDTQYF TGTGCCACCAGTTCTAGCACAGATACGCAGTATTTT TRBV24-1 once TRBJ2-3 NA
CASSRTGGRGEKLFF TGTGCCAGCTCGAGAACAGGGGGCCGAGGAGAAAAACTGTTTTTT TRBV2 NA TRBJ1-4 TRBD1
CASSLDSGSTDTQYF TGTGCCAGCAGTTTGGATAGCGGGAGCACAGATACGCAGTATTTT TRBV6-5 NA TRBJ2-3 TRBD2
CASTGQGLVDEQYF TGTGCCAGCACCGGACAGGGGTTGGTCGACGAGCAGTACTTC TRBV6-5 NA TRBJ2-7 TRBD1
CASSPDRYSNQPQHF TGTGCCAGCAGCCCAGACAGGTATAGCAATCAGCCCCAGCATTTT TRBV3-1/TRBV3-2 NA TRBJ1-5 NA
CASSSYTDTQYF TGTGCCAGCAGCTCTTACACAGATACGCAGTATTTT TRBV7-2 NA TRBJ2-3 NA
CAISPGGTNEKLFF TGTGCCATCAGTCCAGGGGGAACTAATGAAAAACTGTTTTTT TRBV10-3 NA TRBJ1-4 TRBD1
CASSGQTRGYTF TGTGCCAGCAGCGGACAGACTCGGGGCTACACCTTC TRBV11-2 NA TRBJ1-2 NA
CASSPTGGNSPLHF TGTGCCAGCAGTCCGACAGGGGGCAATTCACCCCTCCACTTT TRBV2 NA TRBJ1-6 TRBD1
CASPAGVTGGTEAFF TGTGCCAGCCCTGCGGGCGTGACAGGGGGCACTGAAGCTTTCTTT TRBV6-5 NA TRBJ1-1 TRBD1
CASRPGTSGGSMGETQYF TGTGCCAGCAGGCCTGGGACTAGCGGGGGCAGTATGGGGGAGACCCAGTACTTC TRBV27 NA TRBJ2-5 TRBD2
CASSLRMTYSGGKDTQYF TGCGCCAGCAGCCTAAGGATGACTTATAGCGGGGGGAAGGATACGCAGTATTTT TRBV4-1 NA TRBJ2-3 TRBD2
CASSQAGQGPYGYTF TGTGCCAGCAGCCAAGCCGGACAGGGCCCCTATGGCTACACCTTC TRBV3-1/TRBV3-2 NA TRBJ1-2 TRBD1
CASSLDSNTEAFF TGTGCCAGCAGCCTGGACAGCAACACTGAAGCTTTCTTT TRBV6-5 NA TRBJ1-1 NA
CASSPHEPIKNIQYF TGTGCCAGCAGCCCGCATGAGCCAATAAAAAACATTCAGTACTTC TRBV6-5 NA TRBJ2-4 NA
CSVVRQATSTDTQYF TGCAGCGTTGTACGCCAGGCCACTAGCACAGATACGCAGTATTTT TRBV29-1 NA TRBJ2-3 NA
CASSIRVSITEAFF TGTGCCAGTAGTATCCGGGTATCGATCACTGAAGCTTTCTTT TRBV19 NA TRBJ1-1 NA
CASSQSRQGNEKLFF TGCGCCAGCAGCCAATCCCGACAGGGGAATGAAAAACTGTTTTTT TRBV4-1 NA TRBJ1-4 TRBD1
CASSYSGRGDEQFF TGTGCCAGCAGTTACTCGGGCAGGGGGGATGAGCAGTTCTTC TRBV6-6 NA TRBJ2-1 NA
CASRAVPNQPQHF TGTGCCAGTAGGGCAGTTCCCAATCAGCCCCAGCATTTT TRBV19 NA TRBJ1-5 NA
CASSDTRTGGQYF TGCGCCAGCAGTGATACCCGGACAGGGGGGCAGTACTTC TRBV10-1 few TRBJ2-7 TRBD1
CASTAKSNTEAFF TGTGCCAGCACCGCGAAGTCGAACACTGAAGCTTTCTTT TRBV6-6 NA TRBJ1-1 NA
CASRPDGGNEKLFF TGTGCCAGCAGACCAGACGGAGGGAATGAAAAACTGTTTTTT TRBV7-6 NA TRBJ1-4 NA
CASRQTGVDYEQYF TGTGCCAGCAGACAAACAGGGGTCGACTACGAGCAGTACTTC TRBV2 NA TRBJ2-7 TRBD1
CASSLSGLESPTDTQYF TGCGCCAGCAGCTTGTCAGGACTAGAAAGTCCCACAGATACGCAGTATTTT TRBV5-1 few TRBJ2-3 TRBD2
CASSQSASGGTYNEQFF TGTGCCAGCAGCCAGAGCGCTAGCGGGGGAACTTACAATGAGCAGTTCTTC TRBV4-2 NA TRBJ2-1 TRBD2
CASALSGGAGDTQYF TGTGCCAGCGCCTTAAGCGGGGGGGCCGGTGATACGCAGTATTTT TRBV6-5 NA TRBJ2-3 TRBD2